The 27 T cell receptor beta chains reported below all come from one sample, sequenced in a study of cytomegalovirus exposure and HLA in healthy donors. The study ran its PCR with 60 Vbeta and 13 Jbeta primers. Profiling relied on immunoSEQ multiplex PCR, and the TCRdb table lists in-frame clones only, not all of them. The repertoire holds more than 95,000 clones, with roughly 77% as singletons. Source material: PBMCs. These receptor sequences come from a woman aged 18-29 years in good health and CMV-seropositive.

The chain combines TRBV5-5 with TRBJ1-1; TRBD1 matches at 9 bases. This CDR3 is built from 15 residues. The junction had 11 bases not matched to a gene; V was cut back by 4 bases and J by 7 bases. Germline V gene data show CDR1 as SGHKS and CDR2 as YYEKEE (reference sequence). CDR3 nucleotide sequence: TGTGCCAGCAGCCGGCGGACAGGGGCCCCTCTTGAAGCTTTCTTT. As protein: CASSRRTGAPLEAFF.

The gene calls are TRBV7-6 and TRBJ2-1, with D tentatively TRBD2 (6 bases). The V end lost 4 bases, the J end lost 6 bases, and 16 bases lay between the germline ends. Germline lookup yields CDR1 SGHVS and CDR2 FNYEAQ. The CDR3 runs 15 residues. In DNA form, the CDR3 reads TGTGCCAGCAGCTCCGTAGCGGTCTCCCGCAATGAGCAGTTCTTC. It translates to CASSSVAVSRNEQFF.

In its sample, this clone was seen a few times. The chain is built from TRBV2 and TRBJ2-3, with D hard to call. CDR1 is SNHLY and CDR2 is FYNNEI in the germline V gene. Trimming cost V 3 bases and J 0 bases, with 10 bases left between them. The CDR3 is 15 residues long. CDR3 residues: CASSDATSSTDTQYF. CDR3 sequence (DNA): TGTGCCAGCAGTGATGCTACCTCTAGCACAGATACGCAGTATTTT.

The CDR3 DNA reads TGTGCCAGCAGCTTAAACAGGGACTCCTACGAGCAGTACTTC. Its translation is CASSLNRDSYEQYF. The V and J genes are TRBV7-2 and TRBJ2-7, with TRBD1 as a possible D gene (6 bases). The CDR3 contains 14 residues. V gave up 2 bases and J gave up 0 bases, with 8 bases separating them. From germline, CDR1 is SGHTA and CDR2 FQGNSA.

The chain has TRBV19 and TRBJ2-1; 11 bases are shared with TRBD2. The trim removed 5 bases at V and 7 bases at J, leaving 7 bases unmatched. Germline V gene lookup returns CDR1 LNHDA and CDR2 SQIVND (reference sequence). The CDR3 loop spans 15 amino acids. CDR3 nucleotides: TGTGCCAGTAGTCGGGGACTAGCGGCGATTAATGAGCAGTTCTTC. The encoded protein is CASSRGLAAINEQFF.

The CDR3 DNA reads as TGTGCCAGCAGCGTAAGAGGGACAGGGGCGAATGAAAAACTGTTTTTT. This sequence encodes CASSVRGTGANEKLFF. V and J are TRBV9 and TRBJ1-4, with TRBD1 matching over 10 bases. Germline V gene sequence: CDR1 SGDLS, CDR2 YYNGEE. Trimming cost V 1 base and J 5 bases; bases outside gene matches: 5. The CDR3 is made up of 16 amino acids.

The V call is TRBV25-1, the J call TRBJ2-7; D is unclear. V dropped 3 bases and J dropped 3 bases, with 6 bases sitting between them. The germline CDR1 and CDR2 sequences are MGHDK and SYGVNS. CDR3 length: 12 residues. The CDR3: CASSDSGYEQYF. CDR3 DNA: TGTGCCAGCAGTGACTCGGGCTACGAGCAGTACTTC.

The table lists this clone with a few counts. V usage is TRBV2 and J usage is TRBJ2-7; the match to TRBD2 covers 9 bases. CDR1 and CDR2 (germline): SNHLY, FYNNEI. V trimming: 6 bases; J trimming: 4 bases; junction bases outside the gene matches: 13. This CDR3 is 16 amino acids long. This CDR3 reads CASRERLAERDYEQYF. In nucleotides, the CDR3 is TGTGCCAGCAGGGAACGACTAGCGGAAAGGGATTACGAGCAGTACTTC.

This chain uses TRBV5-4 with TRBJ2-1, with TRBD2 identical over 12 bases. The V gene's germline CDR1 is SGHNT and CDR2 YYREEE (reference sequence). The CDR3 is 15 amino acids. V gave up 2 bases and J gave up 4 bases; unmatched junction bases: 1. CDR3 region: CASSFGLAGYNEQFF. CDR3 DNA sequence: TGTGCCAGCAGCTTCGGACTAGCGGGGTACAATGAGCAGTTCTTC.

This clone was detected a few times. The chain combines TRBV5-1 with TRBJ2-3; possibly TRBD1 for D (6 bases). V was clipped by 1 base and J by 3 bases, with 12 bases between them. The CDR3 is 15 amino acids. Germline CDR1 SGHRS, CDR2 YFSETQ. The CDR3 protein is CASSLSARGTDTQYF. The CDR3 DNA reads as TGCGCCAGCAGCTTGTCTGCCAGGGGTACAGATACGCAGTATTTT.

This rearrangement joins TRBV19 to TRBJ1-1, with TRBD1 as a possible D gene (6 bases). This CDR3 region has 14 residues. Germline V lookup: CDR1 LNHDA, CDR2 SQIVND (reference sequence). Trimming shortened V by 1 base and J by 0 bases, and 6 bases separated the two germline ends. This chain's CDR3 is CASSIGGLNTEAFF. For the CDR3, the DNA is TGTGCCAGTAGTATAGGGGGGCTGAACACTGAAGCTTTCTTT.

The sample holds a few counts of this clone. V and J are TRBV5-6 and TRBJ2-1; maybe TRBD1 (5 bases). V was shortened by 0 bases and J by 4 bases, with 11 bases between the two germline ends. Germline CDR1 and CDR2: SGHDT and YYEEEE. The CDR3 is made up of 15 amino acids. The CDR3 coding sequence is TGTGCCAGCAGCTTGGTGCAGGGCTTTTACAATGAGCAGTTCTTC. Its translation: CASSLVQGFYNEQFF.

The chain combines TRBV6-6 with TRBJ1-5; D perhaps matches TRBD1 (6 bases). CDR1 is MNHNY and CDR2 is SVGAGI in the germline V gene (reference sequence). Trimming cost V 6 bases and J 1 base, with 16 bases left between them. The CDR3 sequence is 16 residues long. For the CDR3, the DNA is TGTGCCAGCAGACGGAAACAGGGATGGAGCAATCAGCCCCAGCATTTT. Its protein is CASRRKQGWSNQPQHF.

V is TRBV9 and J is TRBJ2-7, with 13 positions matching TRBD2. Germline CDR1 is SGDLS and CDR2 is YYNGEE. CDR3 size: 19 residues. Unmatched junction bases numbered 17, after V lost 3 bases and J lost 5 bases. The CDR3 spells CASSGGGLAGASPIHEQYF. CDR3 bases: TGTGCCAGCAGCGGCGGAGGACTAGCGGGAGCAAGTCCCATCCACGAGCAGTACTTC.

The chain employs TRBV27 and TRBJ2-1; D perhaps matches TRBD1 (5 bases). Trimming left V 3 bases short and J 0 bases short, with 12 bases between. CDR3 length equals 16 residues. Per germline, CDR1 MNHEY and CDR2 SMNVEV (reference sequence). DNA of the CDR3: TGTGCCAGCAGTTTGAGGCCAGACAGCTCCTACAATGAGCAGTTCTTC. The encoded protein is CASSLRPDSSYNEQFF.

This chain connects TRBV9 to TRBJ2-7; weak D call: TRBD2 (5 bases). Germline V CDR1 and CDR2: SGDLS, YYNGEE. The V end lost 2 bases, the J end lost 2 bases, and 11 bases lay between the germline ends. This CDR3 is 14 amino acids long. CDR3 protein: CASSVRGSAYEQYF. The CDR3 DNA follows: TGTGCCAGCAGCGTCCGGGGAAGCGCCTACGAGCAGTACTTC. Full variable domain (missing parts from reference TRBV9 and TRBJ2-7): DSGVTQTPKHLITATGQRVTLRCSPRSGDLSVYWYQQSLDQGLQFLIQYYNGEERAKGNILERFSAQQFPDLHSELNLSSLELGDSALYFCASSVRGSAYEQYFGPGTRLTVT.

The V and J genes are TRBV4-3 and TRBJ2-7, with D unclear. Trimming cost V 4 bases and J 0 bases, with 13 bases left between them. Germline V lookup: CDR1 LGHNA, CDR2 YSLEER. The CDR3 sequence is 15 residues long. CDR3 residues: CASSLGLPGSYEQYF. The CDR3 coding sequence is TGCGCCAGCAGCCTGGGCTTACCTGGCTCCTACGAGCAGTACTTC.

CDR3 amino acids: CASGRTSEAYEQYF. Written as DNA, the CDR3 is TGCGCCAGCGGCCGGACTAGCGAGGCGTACGAGCAGTACTTC. The rearrangement links TRBV5-1 to TRBJ2-7; 9 nucleotides match TRBD2. The CDR3 consists of 14 residues. Germline values: CDR1 SGHRS, CDR2 YFSETQ. V gave up 7 bases and J gave up 4 bases; unmatched junction bases: 9.

The V and J genes are TRBV10-3 and TRBJ1-1, with D possibly matching TRBD1 (6 bases). V dropped 3 bases and J dropped 0 bases, with 14 bases sitting between them. Germline-derived CDR1 and CDR2 are ENHRY and SYGVKD. CDR3 length: 16 amino acids. The CDR3 protein is CAISEKGGGLNTEAFF. The CDR3 nucleotides read TGTGCCATCAGTGAAAAAGGGGGGGGCCTGAACACTGAAGCTTTCTTT.

V and J are TRBV7-3 and TRBJ1-1; D may be TRBD1 (6 bases). Germline CDR1 SGHTA, CDR2 FQGTGA. The CDR3 length is 13 residues. V was clipped by 5 bases and J by 1 base, with 8 bases between them. CDR3: CASSGQQNTEAFF. CDR3 sequence (DNA): TGTGCCAGCAGCGGACAGCAGAACACTGAAGCTTTCTTT.

The chain joins TRBV4-3 to TRBJ2-1, with 9 bases matching TRBD2. CDR1 and CDR2 (germline): LGHNA, YSLEER. V gave up 1 base and J gave up 0 bases; unmatched junction bases: 10. The CDR3 spans 19 residues. The CDR3 coding sequence is TGCGCCAGCAGCCAAGCCTTGGGGCTAGCGGGACCCTCCTACAATGAGCAGTTCTTC. This gives the protein CASSQALGLAGPSYNEQFF.

The V and J genes are TRBV4-2 and TRBJ2-2, with D possibly matching TRBD2 (5 bases). The CDR3 consists of 15 residues. Trimming removed 0 bases at V and 6 bases at J, with 11 bases between. Germline V gene data show CDR1 as LGHNA and CDR2 as YNFKEQ. The CDR3 nucleotides are TGTGCCAGCAGCCAAGAGTCACTAGGCTCCGGGGAGCTGTTTTTT. Translated: CASSQESLGSGELFF.

The V call is TRBV5-3, the J call TRBJ1-1; TRBD1 matches 7 bases. Being an ORF, TRBV5-3 has a function that is uncertain. V lost 0 bases and J lost 1; bases outside the gene matches: 9. The CDR3 runs 17 residues. The CDR3 DNA follows: TGTGCCAGAAGCTTGGCGGGGGACAGTGACACGAACACTGAAGCTTTCTTT. Protein sequence: CARSLAGDSDTNTEAFF.

V and J are TRBV7-9 and TRBJ1-2; D may be TRBD1 (6 bases). CDR1 and CDR2 from the germline V gene are SEHNR and FQNEAQ (reference sequence). V lost 5 bases and J 5 bases, leaving 18 bases between the germline ends. This CDR3 region has 15 residues. For the CDR3, the DNA is TGTGCCAGCAGCGCAGATGGGGGGGGCAAGTATGGCTACACCTTC. Amino acids: CASSADGGGKYGYTF.

The chain couples TRBV6-6 to TRBJ1-2; D call uncertain. V lost 6 bases to trimming and J lost 6 bases, with 14 bases between them. The CDR3 is 13 residues long. Germline CDR1 is MNHNY and CDR2 is SVGAGI (reference sequence). The CDR3 spells CASSPGELNGYTF. The DNA of the CDR3 is TGTGCCAGCAGCCCAGGCGAGTTGAATGGCTACACCTTC.

This rearrangement joins TRBV5-6 to TRBJ1-1, with TRBD1 matching 8 bases. Germline V lookup: CDR1 SGHDT, CDR2 YYEEEE. Unmatched junction bases numbered 18, after V lost 4 bases and J lost 1 base. This CDR3 is 19 amino acids long. Written as DNA, the CDR3 is TGTGCCAGCAGCCCCGACAAACCGGGACAGGACCCTAGGAACACTGAAGCTTTCTTT. Translation gives CASSPDKPGQDPRNTEAFF.

In its sample, this clone was seen a few times. This rearrangement joins TRBV30 to TRBJ1-6; 9 positions agree with TRBD1. There are 15 residues in the CDR3. Germline trimming cut 4 bases from V and 7 bases from J; bases unmatched to any gene: 8. Germline lookup yields CDR1 GTSNPN and CDR2 SVGIG (reference sequence). The CDR3 nucleotides read TGTGCCTGGAAGTTTGGGGGACAGGGAAATTCACCCCTCCACTTT. Protein product: CAWKFGGQGNSPLHF.